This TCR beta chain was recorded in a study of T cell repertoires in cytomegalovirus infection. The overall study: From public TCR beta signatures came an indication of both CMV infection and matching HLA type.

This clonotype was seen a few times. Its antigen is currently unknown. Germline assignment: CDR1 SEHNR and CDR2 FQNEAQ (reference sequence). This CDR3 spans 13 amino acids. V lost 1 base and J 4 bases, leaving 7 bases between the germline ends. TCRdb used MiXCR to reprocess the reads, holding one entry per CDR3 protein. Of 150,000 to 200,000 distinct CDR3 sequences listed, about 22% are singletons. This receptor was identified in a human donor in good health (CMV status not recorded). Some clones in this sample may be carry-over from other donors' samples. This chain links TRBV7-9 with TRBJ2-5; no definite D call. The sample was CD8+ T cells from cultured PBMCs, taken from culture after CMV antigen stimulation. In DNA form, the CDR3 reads TGTGCCAGCAGCTTAGGTGCCCGAGAGACCCAGTACTTC. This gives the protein CASSLGARETQYF.